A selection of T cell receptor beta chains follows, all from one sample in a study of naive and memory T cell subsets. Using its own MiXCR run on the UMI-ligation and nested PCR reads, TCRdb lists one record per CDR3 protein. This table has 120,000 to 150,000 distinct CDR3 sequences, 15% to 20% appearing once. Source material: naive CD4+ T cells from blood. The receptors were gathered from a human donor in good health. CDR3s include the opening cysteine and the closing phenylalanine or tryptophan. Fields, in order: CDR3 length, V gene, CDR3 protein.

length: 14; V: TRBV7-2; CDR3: CASSGTVNRYEQYF
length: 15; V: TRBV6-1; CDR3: CASSEGGYWGLEQYF
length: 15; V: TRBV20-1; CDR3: CSARQDRVREETQYF
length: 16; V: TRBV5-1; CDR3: CASSLPSGRNYNEQFF
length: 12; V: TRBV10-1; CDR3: CASSETQAEAFF
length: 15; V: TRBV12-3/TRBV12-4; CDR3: CASSLRLAGANEQFF
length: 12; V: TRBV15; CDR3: CATSRANYGYTF
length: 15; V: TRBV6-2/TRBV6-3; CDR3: CASTEAGGYTDTQYF
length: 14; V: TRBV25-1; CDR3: CASGHGVGNQPQHF
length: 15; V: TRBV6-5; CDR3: CASSREVTTNYGYTF
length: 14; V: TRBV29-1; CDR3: CSVAPASGGYEQYF
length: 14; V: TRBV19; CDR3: CASSEPTRGNEQFF
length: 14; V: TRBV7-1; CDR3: CASSSLDRGETQYF
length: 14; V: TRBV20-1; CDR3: CSAGGQGFTDTQYF
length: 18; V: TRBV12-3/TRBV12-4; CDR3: CASSFSRGYPGTTDTQYF
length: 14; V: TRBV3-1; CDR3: CASSQVPLYNEQFF
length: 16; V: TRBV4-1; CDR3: CASSQVTGTGSYEQYF
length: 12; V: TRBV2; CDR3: CASSVLSGTQYF
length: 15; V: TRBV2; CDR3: CASSLGQGARHEQYF
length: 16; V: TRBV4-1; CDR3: CASSQDLAIGTDTQYF
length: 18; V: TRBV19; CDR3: CASSIIRDRTAKTGELFF
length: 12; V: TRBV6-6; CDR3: CASSSQAYEQYF
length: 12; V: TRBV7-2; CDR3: CASSLNLGEAFF
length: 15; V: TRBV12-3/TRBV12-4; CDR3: CASSFPGLAGDEQYF
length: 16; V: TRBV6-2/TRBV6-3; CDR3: CASTPPGGHQTYEQYF
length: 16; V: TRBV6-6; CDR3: CASSWLRLAGRREQFF
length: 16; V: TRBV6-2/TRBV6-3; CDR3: CASSYIPGQIDQPQHF
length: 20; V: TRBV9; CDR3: CASSVDWGEDRASWANVLTF
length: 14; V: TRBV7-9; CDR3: CASSRQGAHQPQHF
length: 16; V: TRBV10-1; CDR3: CASSRSPGQDSYGYTF
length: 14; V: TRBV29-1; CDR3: CSVSGTTTTDTQYF
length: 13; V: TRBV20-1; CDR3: CSARVSGAQPQHF
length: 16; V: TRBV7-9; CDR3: CAPGVVVGVGYNEQFF
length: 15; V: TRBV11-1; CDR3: CASSLRGQGTYEQYF
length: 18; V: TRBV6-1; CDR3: CASSERARGGRATYEQYF
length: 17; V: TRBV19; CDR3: CASSIVGGGAVYNEQFF
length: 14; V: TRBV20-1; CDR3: CSATGKAGNQPQHF
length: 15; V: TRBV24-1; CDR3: CATSDSVARGTEAFF
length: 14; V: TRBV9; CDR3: CARSVGPRTGELFF
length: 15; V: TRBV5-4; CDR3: CASSLLAGASNEQFF
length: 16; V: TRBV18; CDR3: CASSPLGQGNYNEQFF